The 4 T cell receptor beta chains presented below share a single source sample, sequenced in a study of blood T cells in healthy people across ages (dated by TCRdb to between 2014 and 2017). The library was produced with 5' RACE. Sequencing was carried out with an Illumina HiSeq 2500. A second PCR of roughly 7 to 12 cycles was run with a J-beta primer mix and a sample-barcoded 5' primer. TCRdb cleaned the public reads at Q25 with fastp, built clones with MiXCR and kept in-frame beta chains. Duplicate CDR3 protein sequences are folded into a single record with the most common DNA and genes. The sample contains approximately 850,000 distinct CDR3 sequences, 55% to 75% of them found a single time. 22% of the sample belongs to the ten largest clones. Sample: blood. Receptor source: a man aged 30-40 years in good health.

This chain connects TRBV7-3 to TRBJ2-1; D call uncertain. Trimming left V 5 bases short and J 5 bases short, with 10 bases between. The CDR3 has 13 amino acids. Germline CDR1 SGHTA, CDR2 FQGTGA. The CDR3 spells CASSTGLNNEQFF. The CDR3 DNA reads as TGTGCCAGCAGCACGGGCCTCAACAATGAGCAGTTCTTC.

V is TRBV24-1 and J is TRBJ2-1; D is ambiguous. This CDR3 comprises 13 residues. V lost 0 bases, J lost 7 bases, and 6 bases lay in between. CDR1 and CDR2 (germline): KGHDR, SFDVKD. CDR3 protein: CATSDLTRNEQFF. The CDR3 DNA reads TGTGCCACCAGTGATTTGACCCGGAATGAGCAGTTCTTC.

This chain uses TRBV20-1 with TRBJ2-1; TRBD2 aligns across 10 bases. J was trimmed by 7 bases and V by 4 bases; bases with no gene match: 10. This CDR3 is 15 amino acids long. Germline V gives CDR1 DFQATT, CDR2 SNEGSKA (reference sequence). The CDR3 region has the DNA TGCAGTGCTACCGCAACTAGCGGGAATTTGAATGAGCAGTTCTTC. It specifies CSATATSGNLNEQFF.

The rearrangement links TRBV20-1 to TRBJ2-3, with 7 positions matching TRBD2. Germline loops: CDR1 DFQATT, CDR2 SNEGSKA (reference sequence). The CDR3 totals 14 residues. J was trimmed by 6 bases and V by 2 bases; bases with no gene match: 8. The CDR3 spells CSARIQRGADTQYF. The CDR3 DNA sequence: TGCAGTGCTAGAATCCAGCGGGGCGCGGATACGCAGTATTTT.